The T cell receptor beta chain under discussion was sequenced for a study of glioma-infiltrating T cells after dendritic cell vaccination. Study observations and caveats: Estimated pretreatment TIL content predicted outcome after dendritic cell vaccination. Only a small number of patients had complete blood and tumor samples.

Sequencing used immunoSEQ multiplex PCR; TCRdb keeps in-frame clones, though not all of them. The table records approximately 92,000 clones, 75% to 90% of them present only once. Time point of the sample: after dendritic cell vaccination, including at tumor progression/relapse. Before vaccination, two weeks after the third vaccination, and at progression, PBMC were collected. Worth noting for this clone: The antigen remains unidentified.

V lost 0 bases, J lost 6 bases, and 16 bases lay in between. The germline V gene encodes CDR1 SGHRS and CDR2 YFSETQ. The length of the CDR3 is 15 residues. V gene TRBV5-1 combines with J gene TRBJ2-7, with D perhaps TRBD2 (6 bases). This sequence was found in a human donor with glioblastoma. The sample here was blood, taken after dendritic cell vaccination. The CDR3, as DNA: TGCGCCAGCAGCTTGGAGGCCAGGGAGGTCTCCGAGCAGTACTTC. Amino acid sequence: CASSLEAREVSEQYF.